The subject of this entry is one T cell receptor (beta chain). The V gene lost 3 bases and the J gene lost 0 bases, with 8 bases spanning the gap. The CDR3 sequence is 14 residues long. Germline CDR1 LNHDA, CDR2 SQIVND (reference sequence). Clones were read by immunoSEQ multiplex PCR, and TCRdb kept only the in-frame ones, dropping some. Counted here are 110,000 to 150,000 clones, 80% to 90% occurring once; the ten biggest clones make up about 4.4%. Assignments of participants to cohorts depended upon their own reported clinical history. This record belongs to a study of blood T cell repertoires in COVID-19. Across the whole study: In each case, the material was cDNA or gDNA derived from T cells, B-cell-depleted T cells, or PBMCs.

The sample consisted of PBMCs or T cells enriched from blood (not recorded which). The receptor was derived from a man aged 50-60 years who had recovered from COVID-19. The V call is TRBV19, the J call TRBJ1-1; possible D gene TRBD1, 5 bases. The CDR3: CASSIGAMNTEAFF. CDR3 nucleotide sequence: TGTGCCAGTAGTATTGGGGCGATGAACACTGAAGCTTTCTTT.